Sequencing of this T cell receptor beta chain was carried out in a study of response to subunit inactivated influenza vaccine. With regard to this clonotype: Its antigen is undetermined. Likely a read error: the CDR3 ends without its conserved phenylalanine or tryptophan. It is unclear where the CDR3 begins or ends on the DNA, so no DNA is shown, and the CDR3 is as TCRdb lists it.

The CDR3 is 10 residues long, ends included. Regarding the study as a whole: Few new T cells, the authors suggested, are recruited by each seasonal influenza vaccination.

TCRdb independently ran MiXCR on the RT-PCR reads; one entry per CDR3 protein. The top ten hold roughly 13% of the sample, which has around 490,000 distinct CDR3 sequences, less than 8% seen once. The V call is TRBV21-1, the J call TRBJ2-1; the D call of TRBD1 is as the table states it, not checked on the DNA. TRBV21-1 is a known pseudogene. The source is a man aged 45-69 years who received an inactivated influenza vaccine. The sample in question was PBMCs from blood, obtained roughly 24 months after vaccination. CDR3 sequence reads: CASSKVTGRI.